What follows is one T cell receptor beta chain and its context. Its target antigen remains unknown. No base qualities exist here, and no much larger clone lies one base off it. Genomic DNA was isolated using the QIAamp DNA Blood Mini Kit and then sent out for immunoSEQ repertoire analysis. A standard quantity of genomic DNA template was used for amplification of CDR3 regions by multiplex PCR. PCR products were sequenced on an Illumina platform. In the authors' own workflow: Alignment of sequences to a reference was performed, and V, D and J gene definitions were taken from IMGT. Closely related sequences were merged by a nearest-neighbor clustering algorithm so that PCR and sequencing errors were removed. V, D and J usage was examined in productive unique and total sequences using ImmunoSEQ Analyzer tools along with R version 3.6.1. This is the immuneACCESS table as TCRdb keeps it, with only in-frame sequences that have V and J called. A part of the clones is gone; compared with another copy, unresolved V genes explain less than half, and the rest is unexplained. Clonal size and the V and J genes are those of that table, whereas D and trimming came from the DNA. For this sample the table gives some 1,100 clones, of which over 90% were detected only once. The ten largest make up more than 1.4% of the sample.

CD3+CD8+ T cells were sorted from fresh PBMCs before TCR sequencing. V loses 7 bases of germline sequence and J loses 1 base, and the interval between the two ends is 7 bases. The CDR3 runs 13 amino acids, cysteine and phenylalanine included. The retained sequence is limited to the CDR3, 39 bases, with the frame set at the first base. As encoded in the germline V gene, CDR1 is ENHRY while CDR2 is SYGVKD. This entry belongs to a study of immunodeficiency (dated by TCRdb to about 2019). Background for the entire study: To search for oligoclonality and VDJ recombination defects, the researchers carried out a repertoire analysis.

Beyond this particular receptor, the publication reports: Entropy comparisons showed n=3 (open circles) for patients versus healthy controls; a thymic development effect was only suggested as possible. Severe oligoclonality, as judged by top-100 and total clonotype frequencies, was observed in patient CD8+ T cells but not in patient CD4+ T cells. Compared with control CD8+ T cells, patient CD8+ T cells had restricted TRB V-J pairing and reduced productive entropy.

The material sequenced was CD8+ T cells from blood. The receptor was isolated from a female donor. This chain is built from TRBV10-3 and TRBJ2-2; the best D guess is TRBD1, with 5 bases matching. Here the CDR3 is given as CAINGQNTGELFF. The bases read TGTGCCATCAACGGACAGAACACCGGGGAGCTGTTTTTT.